This T cell receptor (beta chain) originates from a study of human T cells and chemical hapten exposure. Time point meaning: patch test 3, about 24 weeks after DPC sensitization. The treatment is: therapeutic diphenylcyclopropenone sensitization with weekly scalp DPC. As concerns this clonotype: A read error is possible here, since a much larger clone lies one base away.

TCRdb passed the RACE reads through MiXCR, listing each CDR3 protein once. The data show roughly 150,000 distinct CDR3 sequences, roughly 25% seen once. CDR1 and CDR2 from the germline V gene are SGHAT and FQNNGV. The CDR3 spans 14 residues. V gene TRBV11-2 combines with J gene TRBJ2-6; tentatively, D is TRBD1 or TRBD2 (5 bases each). The receptor was derived from a woman between 18 and 29 years old with alopecia areata. Some clones in this sample may be carry-over from other donors' samples. This specimen was whole blood, taken in connection with sensitization to the hapten diphenylcyclopropenone (DPC). CDR3 residues: CASSLRTGASVLTF. For the CDR3, the DNA is TGTGCCAGCAGCCTTAGGACTGGGGCCAGCGTCCTGACTTTC.